This T cell receptor (beta chain) comes out of a study of T cells in Graves' hyperthyroidism and ophthalmopathy. Across the whole study: Blood from the periphery was taken at initial diagnosis, before any treatment. General study points: Most clonotypes that expanded in the thyroid above 0.001 also showed up in blood.

Amplification of TCR beta CDR3 regions used RNA as the template. With the HTBI primer set, the TCR CDR3 went through a first round of RT-PCR. TCRdb passed the multiplex PCR reads through MiXCR, listing each CDR3 protein once. Here the sample spans about 400,000 distinct CDR3 sequences, about 16% being singletons. The patients, who ranged from 18 to 65 in age, presented with newly diagnosed hyperthyroidism lasting under 2 months. Trimming took off 4 bases at V and 2 bases at J, with 8 bases between the two ends. CDR3 size: 13 residues. Germline CDR1 and CDR2: KGHSH and LQKENI. This clonotype was seen at least ten times. Its antigen is as yet unknown.

This rearrangement joins TRBV18 to TRBJ1-1; D perhaps matches TRBD1 (5 bases). This clonotype originated in a woman younger than 45 with Graves' hyperthyroidism. Input material: blood. The CDR3 bases are TGTGCCAGCTCACGGGACTCAAACACTGAAGCTTTCTTT. It translates to CASSRDSNTEAFF. Complete variable domain (other parts from reference TRBV18 and TRBJ1-1): NAGVMQNPRHLVRRRGQEARLRCSPMKGHSHVYWYRQLPEEGLKFMVYLQKENIIDESGMPKERFSAEFPKEGPSILRIQQVVRGDSAAYFCASSRDSNTEAFFGQGTRLTVV.